A selection of T cell receptor beta chains follows, all from one sample in a study of T cell responses to AZD1222 COVID-19 vaccine. Sequencing was performed with immunoSEQ multiplex PCR; in TCRdb, only in-frame clones are kept and a portion is missing. The sample includes about 78,000 clones, 90% of them seen just once. The input for sequencing was peripheral blood, taken 28 days after the second AZD1222 dose. These receptors were collected from an adult who received the AZD1222 COVID-19 vaccine. Each CDR3 is given with its conserved first and last residue. A D gene is named only where the DNA matches it firmly. Clone size is given for some rows only: seen once, a few or many times, or a class if the clone is expanded.

>TRBJ2-7|TRBD2|TRBV27|-
CASSIWREGLEQYF
TGTGCCAGCAGTATATGGCGGGAGGGTTTGGAGCAGTACTTC
>TRBJ2-7|-|TRBV11-3|-
CASSLGTSSYEQYF
TGTGCCAGCAGCCTCGGGACGAGCTCCTACGAGCAGTACTTC
>TRBJ1-2|-|TRBV11-2|-
CASSPSIGVRSYGYTF
TGTGCCAGCAGCCCCTCAATAGGGGTCCGATCCTATGGCTACACCTTC
>TRBJ2-7|-|TRBV3-1/TRBV3-2|-
CASSQGGRSYEQYF
TGTGCCAGCAGCCAAGGGGGACGTTCCTACGAGCAGTACTTC
>TRBJ2-7|-|TRBV23-1|-
CASTVGGGSYEQYF
TGCGCCAGCACCGTGGGGGGGGGCAGTTACGAGCAGTACTTC
>TRBJ1-1|-|TRBV9|-
CASSGPLGLLGNTEAFF
TGTGCCAGCAGCGGCCCCCTAGGGTTACTCGGGAACACTGAAGCTTTCTTT
>TRBJ2-3|-|TRBV19|-
CARSFLADTQYF
TGTGCCAGGTCTTTTCTGGCAGATACGCAGTATTTT
>TRBJ1-5|TRBD1|TRBV7-8|-
CASSLGTGTNQPQHF
TGTGCCAGCAGCTTAGGGACAGGGACTAATCAGCCCCAGCATTTT
>TRBJ1-3|-|TRBV4-1|-
CASSEARDAGNTIYF
TGCGCCAGCAGCGAAGCCCGGGACGCTGGAAACACCATATATTTT
>TRBJ2-5|-|TRBV5-4|-
CASSLVGLRAGETQYF
TGTGCCAGCAGCTTGGTCGGGTTGCGGGCTGGAGAGACCCAGTACTTC
>TRBJ1-1|-|TRBV12-3/TRBV12-4|-
CASSFDPNTEAFF
TGTGCCAGCAGTTTCGACCCGAACACTGAAGCTTTCTTT
>TRBJ1-5|TRBD1|TRBV7-2|-
CASSLGRQGGQPQHF
TGTGCCAGCAGCTTAGGACGACAGGGGGGGCAGCCCCAGCATTTT
>TRBJ2-7|-|TRBV18|-
CASSPTEGGGEQYF
TGTGCCAGCTCACCTACAGAAGGGGGGGGCGAGCAGTACTTC
>TRBJ2-1|TRBD1|TRBV5-4|-
CASSLRTGTYNEQFF
TGTGCCAGCAGCTTACGGACAGGGACATACAATGAGCAGTTCTTC
>TRBJ2-7|TRBD1|TRBV10-3|-
CAISLGTGGSTSYEQYF
TGTGCCATCAGCTTAGGGACAGGGGGGTCGACCTCCTACGAGCAGTACTTC
>TRBJ2-1|TRBD2|TRBV11-2|once
CASSAKLAGARGEQFF
TGTGCCAGCAGCGCAAAACTAGCGGGAGCTCGAGGTGAGCAGTTCTTC
>TRBJ2-5|-|TRBV2|-
CASSRGNEGETQYF
TGTGCCAGCAGTCGGGGGAATGAAGGAGAGACCCAGTACTTC
>TRBJ1-5|-|TRBV7-2|-
CASSLARASNQPQHF
TGTGCCAGCAGCTTAGCTAGGGCTAGCAATCAGCCCCAGCATTTT
>TRBJ1-1|-|TRBV5-6|-
CASSLGETNTEAFF
TGTGCCAGCAGCTTAGGCGAAACGAACACTGAAGCTTTCTTT
>TRBJ2-3|TRBD1|TRBV11-3|once
CASSFSVIIGGSDTQYF
TGTGCCAGCAGCTTTTCAGTTATTATAGGGGGCTCAGATACGCAGTATTTT
>TRBJ1-2|-|TRBV7-2|-
CASSVSLDYGYTF
TGTGCCAGCAGCGTGTCACTGGACTATGGCTACACCTTC
>TRBJ1-1|TRBD1|TRBV7-3|-
CASSGQGNTEAFF
TGTGCCAGCAGCGGACAGGGGAACACTGAAGCTTTCTTT
>TRBJ2-7|-|TRBV18|once
CASSLGRLTYEQYF
TGTGCCAGCTCCCTTGGACGGCTCACCTACGAGCAGTACTTC
>TRBJ1-1|TRBD1|TRBV6-5|-
CAAQGGQGYSWAFF
TGTGCCGCGCAGGGCGGACAGGGCTATAGTTGGGCTTTCTTT
>TRBJ1-1|-|TRBV7-9|-
CASSPPLWNTEAFF
TGTGCCAGCAGCCCCCCCCTTTGGAACACTGAAGCTTTCTTT